These 13 T cell receptor beta chains came from one sample sequenced in a study of technical replicates of blood from a few donors. Sequenced by immunoSEQ multiplex PCR; TCRdb stores in-frame clones only, minus some. Among under 80,000 clones, around 94% were seen once, and the ten largest hold 0.25% to 0.3%. Sequences were obtained from T cells isolated from PBMCs. These receptor sequences come from a human donor in good health.

This clone appeared a single time. V and J are TRBV6-6 and TRBJ1-1; D is undetermined. Germline CDR1 is MNHNY and CDR2 is SVGAGI (reference sequence). V shed 1 base and J shed 3 bases, with 12 bases lying between them. The CDR3 has 15 residues. CDR3 sequence (DNA): TGTGCCAGCAGTTACTATGAGGGTAGGGACACTGAAGCTTTCTTT. Amino acids: CASSYYEGRDTEAFF.

The chain links TRBV4-1 to TRBJ2-7; no reliable D call. Looked up from germline, CDR1 is MGHRA and CDR2 is YSYEKL. The CDR3 consists of 17 residues. Deletions cut 0 bases from V and 2 bases from J, with 17 bases between. CDR3 protein: CASSQEALITHAYEQYF. Here the CDR3 DNA reads TGCGCCAGCAGCCAAGAAGCCCTAATCACTCACGCCTACGAGCAGTACTTC.

The CDR3 DNA is TGTGCCAGCAGTTTACAATCACAGGGGGGCTATGGCTACACCTTC. It translates to CASSLQSQGGYGYTF. The chain carries TRBV6-5 and TRBJ1-2; 8 nucleotides match TRBD1. The CDR3 runs to 15 residues. J lost 4 bases, V lost 4 bases, and 8 bases had no gene match. The germline CDR1 and CDR2 sequences are MNHEY and SVGAGI.

This clone has only one observation. The V call is TRBV5-1, the J call TRBJ2-7, with D possibly matching TRBD1 (6 bases). The germline CDR1 and CDR2 sequences are SGHRS and YFSETQ. V was shortened by 6 bases and J by 7 bases, with 23 bases between the two germline ends. The CDR3 is 15 amino acids. The CDR3 sequence: CASNPGGRGRGEQYF. The CDR3 DNA follows: TGCGCCAGCAACCCCGGCGGCAGGGGCAGGGGAGAGCAGTACTTC.

V usage is TRBV4-1 and J usage is TRBJ2-5, with a weak D call TRBD2 (6 bases). From germline, CDR1 is MGHRA and CDR2 YSYEKL. The germline V and J ends were trimmed by 0 bases and 2 bases, with 10 bases remaining between them. The CDR3 totals 15 residues. CDR3 sequence: CASSQEGGWQETQYF. CDR3 DNA: TGCGCCAGCAGCCAAGAAGGAGGGTGGCAAGAGACCCAGTACTTC.

This sequence joins TRBV5-6 and TRBJ1-3, with D possibly matching TRBD1 (5 bases). Trimming shortened V by 3 bases and J by 3 bases, and 10 bases separated the two germline ends. The germline CDR1 and CDR2 sequences are SGHDT and YYEEEE. The CDR3 has 14 residues. CDR3 bases: TGTGCCAGCAGCTCAGGGCCTCGTGGAAACACCATATATTTT. This gives the protein CASSSGPRGNTIYF.

V usage is TRBV28 and J usage is TRBJ2-7; D might be TRBD1 (5 bases). The length of the CDR3 is 15 residues. Trimming pared 6 bases from V and 0 bases from J, leaving 15 bases between. From germline, CDR1 is MDHEN and CDR2 SYDVKM. The CDR3 sequence: CASSYDSNPSYEQYF. Written as DNA, the CDR3 is TGTGCCAGCAGCTACGACAGTAACCCCTCCTACGAGCAGTACTTC.

This clone has just one count. The rearrangement uses TRBV18 and TRBJ2-7, with a weak D call TRBD2 (6 bases). Germline V gene lookup returns CDR1 KGHSH and CDR2 LQKENI. V lost 3 bases to trimming and J lost 1 base, with 19 bases between them. This CDR3 is built from 17 residues. CDR3 loop: CASSPTPGERGSYEQYF. CDR3 sequence (DNA): TGTGCCAGCTCACCGACCCCGGGGGAGAGGGGATCCTACGAGCAGTACTTC.

This clone was counted a single time. V and J are TRBV2 and TRBJ2-7, with D perhaps matching TRBD1 (6 bases). Germline lookup yields CDR1 SNHLY and CDR2 FYNNEI. The CDR3 spans 12 residues. Trimming took 4 bases from V and 7 from J, leaving 11 bases between them. The CDR3 DNA sequence: TGTGCCAGCAGTGTGGACAGTGGGGAGCAGTACTTC. Protein product: CASSVDSGEQYF.

This chain connects TRBV6-5 to TRBJ2-7; a weak D match, TRBD1 (6 bases). Germline V lookup: CDR1 MNHEY, CDR2 SVGAGI. V was cut by 2 bases and J by 5 bases, with 10 bases left in between. The CDR3 covers 13 residues. In DNA, the CDR3 is TGTGCCAGCAGTTACGGGACACTTCACGAGCAGTACTTC. Its translation: CASSYGTLHEQYF.

This sequence joins TRBV30 and TRBJ2-1, with 9 bases identical to TRBD1. Germline assignment: CDR1 GTSNPN and CDR2 SVGIG (reference sequence). The ends lost 2 bases at V and 6 bases at J; junction bases unmatched: 8. The CDR3 contains 15 residues. The CDR3 nucleotides are TGTGCCTGGAGTACAAGGGACAGGGAAAGCAATGAGCAGTTCTTC. Amino acid sequence: CAWSTRDRESNEQFF.

CDR3 in amino acids: CASGRGGQEYGYTF. The DNA for the CDR3 is TGTGCCAGCGGGAGAGGAGGTCAGGAGTATGGCTACACCTTC. The genes are TRBV28 and TRBJ1-2; D not certain. CDR3 size: 14 residues. V gave up 8 bases and J gave up 5 bases, with 18 bases separating them. From germline, CDR1 is MDHEN and CDR2 SYDVKM.

V usage is TRBV28 and J usage is TRBJ2-1; 11 bases line up with TRBD2. Trimming at V came to 3 bases and at J to 8 bases, leaving 9 bases not matched to a gene. Germline lookup yields CDR1 MDHEN and CDR2 SYDVKM. The CDR3 loop spans 16 amino acids. In DNA form, the CDR3 reads TGTGCCAGCAGTTTTTCTAGCGGGGGGTCTGGGGATGAGCAGTTCTTC. Its translation: CASSFSSGGSGDEQFF.